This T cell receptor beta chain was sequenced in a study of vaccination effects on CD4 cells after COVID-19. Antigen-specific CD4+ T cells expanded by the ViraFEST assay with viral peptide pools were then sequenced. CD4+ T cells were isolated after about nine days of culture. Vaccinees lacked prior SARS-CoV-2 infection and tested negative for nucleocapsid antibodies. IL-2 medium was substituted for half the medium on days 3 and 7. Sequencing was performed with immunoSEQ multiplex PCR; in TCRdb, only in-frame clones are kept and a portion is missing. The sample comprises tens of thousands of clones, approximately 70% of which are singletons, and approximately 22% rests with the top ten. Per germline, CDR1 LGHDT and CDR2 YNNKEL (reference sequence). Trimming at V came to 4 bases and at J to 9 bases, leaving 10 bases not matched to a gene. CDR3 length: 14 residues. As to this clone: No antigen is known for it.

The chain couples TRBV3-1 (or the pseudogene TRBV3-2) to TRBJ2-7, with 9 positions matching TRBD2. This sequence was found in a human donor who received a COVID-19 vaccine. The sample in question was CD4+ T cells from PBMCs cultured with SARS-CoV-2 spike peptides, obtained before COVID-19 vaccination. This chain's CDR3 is CASSPSGGPLRQYF. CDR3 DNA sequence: TGTGCCAGCAGCCCGAGCGGGGGGCCCCTTAGGCAGTACTTC.